This T cell receptor beta chain was recorded in a study of identical twins. Broader study findings: Twin pairs had excess sharing that was weaker in beta out-of-frame sequences. Analyses of zero insertions could be partly confounded by invariant MAIT and iNKT cells.

A single record per CDR3 protein comes from TCRdb applying MiXCR to the 5' RACE reads. This sample has approximately 190,000 distinct CDR3 sequences, with roughly 15% found just once. Points on this clonotype: Its antigen is still unknown.

The germline V and J ends were trimmed by 7 bases and 3 bases, with 10 bases remaining between them. CDR1 is SEHNR, CDR2 FQNEAQ, per germline (reference sequence). This CDR3 is 13 amino acids long. These data were also filed under a second study, of T cells expressing NK-cell markers. That publication notes: Investigators obtained TCR beta repertoires from sorted CD3+CD56+NKG2C+, CD3+CD56+NKG2C- and CD3+CD56-NKG2C+ T cells. Also leading the CD3+CD56-NKG2C+ fraction in a handful of donors were these clonotypes.

Sequenced input: CD8+ T cells sorted from blood. The chain has TRBV7-9 and TRBJ2-1; D not resolved. This TCR was sampled from a woman younger than 30 in good health. The CDR3 is CASTLPNYNEQFF. CDR3 coding DNA: TGTGCCAGCACCCTCCCCAACTACAATGAGCAGTTCTTC.